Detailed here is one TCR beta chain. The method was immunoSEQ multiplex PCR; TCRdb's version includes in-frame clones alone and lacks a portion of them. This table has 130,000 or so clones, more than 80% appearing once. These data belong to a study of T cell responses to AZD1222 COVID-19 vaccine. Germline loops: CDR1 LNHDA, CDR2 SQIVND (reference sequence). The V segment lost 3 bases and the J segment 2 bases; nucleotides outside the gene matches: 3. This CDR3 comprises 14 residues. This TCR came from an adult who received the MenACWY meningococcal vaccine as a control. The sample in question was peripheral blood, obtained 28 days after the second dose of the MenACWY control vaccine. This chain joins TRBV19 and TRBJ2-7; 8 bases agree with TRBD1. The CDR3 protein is CASSIDRGPYEQYF. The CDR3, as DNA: TGTGCCAGTAGTATCGACAGGGGCCCCTACGAGCAGTACTTC.